These 30 T cell receptor beta chains came from one sample sequenced in a study of T cells in Graves' hyperthyroidism and ophthalmopathy. Amplification targeted TCR beta CDR3 regions from RNA transcripts. The primer set for the first-round RT-PCR of the TCR CDR3 was HTBI. In TCRdb, the multiplex PCR reads were re-called with MiXCR into one record per CDR3 protein. Of around 620,000 distinct CDR3 sequences listed, roughly 16% were seen once; the top ten hold 3% to 4%. The specimen sequenced was blood. Every receptor here comes from a woman aged 25 to 39 with Graves' hyperthyroidism.

The sample holds many counts of this clonotype. The CDR3 loop reads CASSQQGGTGNTIYF. The CDR3 coding sequence is TGTGCCAGCAGTCAACAGGGGGGTACTGGAAACACCATATATTTT. This chain uses TRBV11-2 with TRBJ1-3, with 8 bases identical to TRBD1. CDR1 is SGHAT and CDR2 is FQNNGV in the germline V gene. The CDR3 extends over 15 amino acids. Trimming at V came to 6 bases and at J to 2 bases, leaving 6 bases not matched to a gene.

The chain couples TRBV5-1 to TRBJ1-4; 7 positions agree with TRBD1. V was clipped by 4 bases and J by 4 bases; unmatched bases: 10. The length of the CDR3 is 16 residues. CDR1 is SGHRS, CDR2 YFSETQ, per germline. DNA for the CDR3: TGCGCCAGCAGCCCGGGTTGGGGACAGCTTAATGAAAAACTGTTTTTT. Encoded protein: CASSPGWGQLNEKLFF.

This clonotype was recorded a few times. The chain employs TRBV4-2 and TRBJ2-5; D possibly uses TRBD1 or TRBD2 (5 bases each). This CDR3 region has 15 residues. In germline, CDR1 is LGHNA, CDR2 YNFKEQ. Between the trimmed V and J ends, which lost 0 bases and 7 bases, there was a span of 15 bases. In nucleotides, the CDR3 is TGTGCCAGCAGCCAAGAAGGGGACCGCCCAGGGACCCAGTACTTC. Translating it yields CASSQEGDRPGTQYF.

This clonotype was observed at least ten times. The V gene is TRBV7-2, the J gene TRBJ2-1; 10 bases fit TRBD2. From germline, CDR1 is SGHTA and CDR2 FQGNSA. With 6 bases clipped from V and 7 bases from J, the junction kept 9 bases outside the gene matches. The CDR3 sequence is 15 residues long. CDR3 amino acids: CASSHQREGQNEQFF. The CDR3 DNA sequence: TGTGCCAGCAGTCACCAGCGGGAGGGCCAAAATGAGCAGTTCTTC.

This clonotype was seen more than once but under ten times. The J gene is TRBJ2-3, the V gene TRBV7-2; D perhaps matches TRBD2 (6 bases). V was trimmed by 2 bases and J by 0 bases, leaving 9 bases between them. CDR3 length equals 15 residues. Germline loops: CDR1 SGHTA, CDR2 FQGNSA. In nucleotides, the CDR3 is TGTGCCAGCAGCTTAAGCGGGTTTAGCACAGATACGCAGTATTTT. Translating gives CASSLSGFSTDTQYF. Drawing the rest from reference TRBV7-2 and TRBJ2-3, the complete variable domain is GAGVSQSPSNKVTEKGKDVELRCDPISGHTALYWYRQSLGQGLEFLIYFQGNSAPDKSGLPSDRFSAERTGGSVSTLTIQRTQQEDSAVYLCASSLSGFSTDTQYFGPGTRLTVL.

V and J are TRBV11-2 and TRBJ2-7; 9 bases line up with TRBD1. This CDR3 comprises 15 residues. Germline assignment: CDR1 SGHAT and CDR2 FQNNGV. J lost 5 bases, V lost 1 base, and 6 bases had no gene match. The CDR3 nucleotides are TGTGCCAGCAGCTTAGTAGGACAGGGGCCTAACGAGCAGTACTTC. Translating it yields CASSLVGQGPNEQYF. Combining the CDR3 with reference TRBV11-2 and TRBJ2-7 gives the whole variable domain EAGVAQSPRYKIIEKRQSVAFWCNPISGHATLYWYQQILGQGPKLLIQFQNNGVVDDSQLPKDRFSAERLKGVDSTLKIQPAKLEDSAVYLCASSLVGQGPNEQYFGPGTRLTVT.

Only a few counts were recorded for this clonotype. The rearrangement joins TRBV14 to TRBJ2-1; 8 nucleotides align to TRBD1. From germline, CDR1 is SGHDN and CDR2 FVKESK. This CDR3 spans 16 amino acids. The V and J ends lost 0 bases and 5 bases, in that order; junction bases with no gene match: 6. For the CDR3, the DNA is TGTGCCAGCAGCCAAGAGGGGACAGGAGCCCACAATGAGCAGTTCTTC. Amino acids: CASSQEGTGAHNEQFF.

This clonotype was found a few times. This chain uses TRBV12-3 or TRBV12-4 with TRBJ2-2, with TRBD2 matching over 9 bases. After removal of 5 bases from V and 6 bases from J, the junction contained 22 bases not matched to a gene. This CDR3 spans 20 amino acids. The CDR3 spells CASSPSNPGLARSDPGELFF. CDR3 coding DNA: TGTGCCAGCAGTCCATCCAATCCGGGACTAGCACGGAGTGATCCCGGGGAGCTGTTTTTT.

This clonotype came up a few times. J is TRBJ1-5 and V is TRBV7-9; maybe TRBD1 (5 bases). The CDR3 length is 12 residues. Germline lookup yields CDR1 SEHNR and CDR2 FQNEAQ (reference sequence). Trimming removed 8 bases at V and 3 bases at J, with 8 bases between. CDR3 protein: CASAGLNQPQHF. The CDR3 DNA is TGTGCCAGCGCGGGACTCAATCAGCCCCAGCATTTT. Combining the CDR3 with reference TRBV7-9 and TRBJ1-5 gives the whole variable domain DTGVSQNPRHKITKRGQNVTFRCDPISEHNRLYWYRQTLGQGPEFLTYFQNEAQLEKSRLLSDRFSAERPKGSFSTLEIQRTEQGDSAMYLCASAGLNQPQHFGDGTRLSIL.

The chain is built from TRBV20-1 and TRBJ1-1; the match to TRBD1 covers 8 bases. The CDR3 is made up of 13 amino acids. Germline trimming cut 3 bases from V and 5 bases from J; bases unmatched to any gene: 5. Germline assignment: CDR1 DFQATT and CDR2 SNEGSKA (reference sequence). Here the CDR3 reads CSASGQGRTEAFF. CDR3 in DNA: TGCAGTGCTAGCGGACAGGGTCGGACTGAAGCTTTCTTT.

The chain is built from TRBV9 and TRBJ2-3; no reliable D call. Trimming left V 0 bases short and J 1 base short, with 3 bases between. The CDR3 extends over 13 amino acids. Germline CDR1 is SGDLS and CDR2 is YYNGEE. DNA for the CDR3: TGTGCCAGCAGCGTAGCACGCACAGATACGCAGTATTTT. Translating gives CASSVARTDTQYF.

The table lists this clonotype with a few counts. This chain links TRBV6-2 or TRBV6-3 with TRBJ2-1; D remains ambiguous. The V gene's germline CDR1 is MNHEY and CDR2 SVGEGT. V lost 4 bases and J 3 bases, leaving 7 bases between the germline ends. The CDR3 has 13 amino acids. CDR3 residues: CASSSFRYNEQFF. In DNA form, the CDR3 reads TGTGCCAGCAGTTCCTTCCGCTACAATGAGCAGTTCTTC.

The chain combines TRBV6-2 or TRBV6-3 with TRBJ2-5; 9 bases map to TRBD2. Looked up from germline, CDR1 is MNHEY and CDR2 is SVGEGT. The CDR3 spans 19 residues. The trim removed 6 bases at V and 4 bases at J, leaving 21 bases unmatched. The CDR3 nucleotides read TGTGCCAGCAGAGCTGGAGGGGGCCCGGATAGCGGGAGAGGAGAGACCCAGTACTTC. Residues: CASRAGGGPDSGRGETQYF.

In this sample, this clonotype turned up many times. The chain has TRBV28 and TRBJ1-2; D perhaps matches TRBD1 (5 bases). CDR3 length: 12 amino acids. Trimming removed 7 bases from V and 8 bases from J, with 14 bases in between. CDR1 and CDR2 (germline): MDHEN, SYDVKM. DNA of the CDR3: TGTGCCAGCAACCGCCTGGGGGAGGGCTACACCTTC. The encoded protein is CASNRLGEGYTF.

This clonotype occurred many times. The rearrangement links TRBV3-1 to TRBJ1-1; tentative D call: TRBD1 (5 bases). The CDR3 runs to 14 residues. Between the trimmed V and J ends, which lost 4 bases and 1 base, there was a span of 10 bases. From germline, CDR1 is LGHDT and CDR2 YNNKEL (reference sequence). CDR3 sequence: CASSPNTGNTEAFF. The CDR3 DNA sequence: TGTGCCAGCAGCCCGAACACAGGGAACACTGAAGCTTTCTTT.

This clonotype was seen repeatedly, ten times or more. The chain links TRBV6-4 to TRBJ1-2; D not resolved. Germline CDR1 is MRHNA and CDR2 is SNTAGT. V lost 4 bases and J lost 0, with 12 bases in between. The CDR3 contains 15 residues. In nucleotides, the CDR3 is TGTGCCAGCAGTGTCGAGTTTCGAGCTAACTATGGCTACACCTTC. It specifies CASSVEFRANYGYTF.

In this sample, this clonotype turned up a few times. The chain has TRBV7-2 and TRBJ1-2; 7 positions agree with TRBD1. V gave up 5 bases and J gave up 7 bases; unmatched junction bases: 10. CDR1 is SGHTA, CDR2 FQGNSA, per germline. This CDR3 contains 14 residues. The CDR3 nucleotides are TGTGCCAGCAGCGCGCGACAGGGTCCAAGTGGCTACACCTTC. Translated: CASSARQGPSGYTF. The variable domain in full, completed from reference TRBV7-2 and TRBJ1-2, reads GAGVSQSPSNKVTEKGKDVELRCDPISGHTALYWYRQSLGQGLEFLIYFQGNSAPDKSGLPSDRFSAERTGGSVSTLTIQRTQQEDSAVYLCASSARQGPSGYTFGSGTRLTVV.

This clonotype was seen a handful of times. This sequence joins TRBV7-8 and TRBJ1-1; D may be TRBD1 (5 bases). The germline V gene encodes CDR1 SGHVS and CDR2 FQNEAQ. The V end lost 3 bases, the J end lost 3 bases, and 17 bases lay between the germline ends. This CDR3 has 16 amino acids. CDR3: CASSFWTRGEDTEAFF. DNA of the CDR3: TGTGCCAGCAGCTTTTGGACAAGAGGAGAGGACACTGAAGCTTTCTTT. The whole variable domain, remainder taken from reference TRBV7-8 and TRBJ1-1, is GAGVSQSPRYKVAKRGQDVALRCDPISGHVSLFWYQQALGQGPEFLTYFQNEAQLDKSGLPSDRFFAERPEGSVSTLKIQRTQQEDSAVYLCASSFWTRGEDTEAFFGQGTRLTVV.

This clonotype has just one count. V usage is TRBV6-2 or TRBV6-3 and J usage is TRBJ1-5; no clear D. Per the germline V gene, CDR1 is MNHEY and CDR2 is SVGEGT. CDR3 length: 13 amino acids. Between the trimmed V and J ends, which lost 2 bases and 4 bases, there was a span of 6 bases. CDR3 nucleotide sequence: TGTGCCAGCAGTTACGATCCAAATCAGCCCCAGCATTTT. It is translated as CASSYDPNQPQHF.

This clonotype was seen only a few times. J is TRBJ2-7 and V is TRBV11-1; 11 bases map to TRBD2. This CDR3 comprises 14 residues. Trimming at V came to 2 bases and at J to 5 bases, leaving 2 bases not matched to a gene. Germline CDR1 is SGHAT and CDR2 is FQDESV (reference sequence). CDR3 amino acids: CASSLQTSGNEQYF. The CDR3 region has the DNA TGTGCCAGCAGCTTACAGACTAGCGGGAACGAGCAGTACTTC.

This clonotype has ten or more counts. This chain links TRBV6-1 with TRBJ1-4; 9 nucleotides align to TRBD1. CDR1 and CDR2 from the germline V gene are MNHNS and SASEGT. The length of the CDR3 is 16 residues. Trimming cost V 6 bases and J 0 bases; bases outside gene matches: 5. In DNA form, the CDR3 reads TGTGCCAGCAGCCCATGGACAGGGGCAACTAATGAAAAACTGTTTTTT. Its protein product is CASSPWTGATNEKLFF.

This clonotype was observed at least ten times. The V and J genes are TRBV2 and TRBJ1-1; D possibly corresponds to TRBD1 (5 bases). Trimming stripped 2 bases from V and 6 bases from J, with 16 bases between. This CDR3 region has 15 residues. Germline V CDR1 and CDR2: SNHLY, FYNNEI. The CDR3 is CASSEQMTVTSEAFF. Written as DNA, the CDR3 is TGTGCCAGCAGTGAACAGATGACAGTTACGTCTGAAGCTTTCTTT.

This clonotype showed up many times. V usage is TRBV18 and J usage is TRBJ2-1; TRBD2 is a possible D gene (5 bases). The CDR3 length is 12 residues. Trimming stripped 6 bases from V and 9 bases from J, with 12 bases between. CDR1 KGHSH and CDR2 LQKENI come from the germline V gene. CDR3 DNA: TGTGCCAGCTCCCGCGCCGAGGGTGAGCAGTTCTTC. Encoded protein: CASSRAEGEQFF.

This clonotype has only a few counts. A read error may explain this, as a much larger clone is one base away. This chain joins TRBV6-1 and TRBJ2-1, with 9 bases aligning to TRBD1. The germline gives CDR1 MNHNS, CDR2 SASEGT. The CDR3 spans 17 residues. This CDR3 is CASKSPVGQGSCNEQFF. The CDR3 DNA sequence: TGTGCCAGCAAAAGCCCCGTGGGACAGGGCTCCTGCAATGAGCAGTTCTTC.

The table lists this clonotype with many counts. The gene calls are TRBV28 and TRBJ1-1; TRBD1 matches at 7 bases. V lost 5 bases, J lost 4 bases, and 13 bases stayed unmatched. The CDR3 has 16 residues. CDR1 and CDR2 from the germline V gene are MDHEN and SYDVKM. This CDR3 is CASSDGLGGRGTEAFF. Here the CDR3 DNA reads TGTGCCAGCAGTGATGGGCTAGGGGGCAGAGGCACTGAAGCTTTCTTT. The whole variable domain, remainder taken from reference TRBV28 and TRBJ1-1, is DVKVTQSSRYLVKRTGEKVFLECVQDMDHENMFWYRQDPGLGLRLIYFSYDVKMKEKGDIPEGYSVSREKKERFSLILESASTNQTSMYLCASSDGLGGRGTEAFFGQGTRLTVV.

This sequence joins TRBV5-1 and TRBJ2-7; 11 positions match TRBD2. This CDR3 contains 16 residues. Germline V gene lookup returns CDR1 SGHRS and CDR2 YFSETQ. The ends lost 2 bases at V and 3 bases at J; junction bases unmatched: 7. CDR3: CASSLTSGSLIYEQYF. CDR3 in DNA: TGCGCCAGCAGCTTAACTAGCGGGAGTTTAATCTACGAGCAGTACTTC.

This clonotype was observed a few times. V and J are TRBV20-1 and TRBJ2-1, with D perhaps given as TRBD1 or TRBD2 (5 bases each). V was clipped by 2 bases and J by 0 bases, with 8 bases between them. This CDR3 is built from 14 residues. The germline CDR1 and CDR2 sequences are DFQATT and SNEGSKA (reference sequence). The CDR3 DNA reads TGCAGTGCTAGAATGAGGGGCTCCTACAATGAGCAGTTCTTC. This sequence encodes CSARMRGSYNEQFF.

This clonotype appeared a few times. The chain employs TRBV7-2 and TRBJ2-3; 10 nucleotides match TRBD2. The germline V gene has CDR1 SGHTA and CDR2 FQGNSA. Trimming removed 5 bases from V and 0 bases from J; junction bases left unmatched: 8. The CDR3 extends over 17 amino acids. The CDR3 is CASSRRTSGTSTDTQYF. The CDR3 DNA follows: TGTGCCAGCAGCCGCCGGACTAGCGGAACTAGCACAGATACGCAGTATTTT.

This clonotype was detected ten times or more. V is TRBV7-2 and J is TRBJ1-1; D is unclear. Trimming took off 5 bases at V and 0 bases at J, with 7 bases between the two ends. The CDR3 is 13 amino acids. Germline loops: CDR1 SGHTA, CDR2 FQGNSA. CDR3 sequence (DNA): TGTGCCAGCAGCCAAAACATGAACACTGAAGCTTTCTTT. This encodes CASSQNMNTEAFF.

The sample holds a few counts of this clonotype. V usage is TRBV6-1 and J usage is TRBJ1-6; perhaps TRBD1 as D (5 bases). CDR1 MNHNS and CDR2 SASEGT come from the germline V gene. The V end was cut by 2 bases, the J end by 9 bases, with 14 bases between. The CDR3 is 15 amino acids. The CDR3 DNA reads as TGTGCCAGCAGTGAACCGGGACTGAGTCTTTCACCCCTCCACTTT. Translated, it gives CASSEPGLSLSPLHF.